Included here is one TCR beta chain sequence, with context. Trimming took off 6 bases at V and 1 base at J, with 12 bases between the two ends. The CDR3 spans 13 residues. Germline values: CDR1 DFQATT, CDR2 SNEGSKA (reference sequence). This sample is drawn from a study of blood T cells in healthy people across ages. With a J-beta primer mix and a sample-barcoded 5' primer, a second PCR ran 7 to 11 cycles. From the 5' RACE reads, TCRdb called clonotypes with MiXCR, one entry per CDR3 protein. The sample has approximately 1,700,000 distinct CDR3 sequences, approximately 40% seen once; the top ten hold about 23%. With each sample, at least 5.5 micrograms of total RNA were extracted.

Material for sequencing was blood. The source of this sequence is a human donor in good health. The chain employs TRBV20-1 and TRBJ1-2; D is unclear. The CDR3 loop reads CSAFRTDNYGYTF. Written as DNA, the CDR3 is TGCAGTGCCTTCCGGACCGATAACTATGGCTACACCTTC.